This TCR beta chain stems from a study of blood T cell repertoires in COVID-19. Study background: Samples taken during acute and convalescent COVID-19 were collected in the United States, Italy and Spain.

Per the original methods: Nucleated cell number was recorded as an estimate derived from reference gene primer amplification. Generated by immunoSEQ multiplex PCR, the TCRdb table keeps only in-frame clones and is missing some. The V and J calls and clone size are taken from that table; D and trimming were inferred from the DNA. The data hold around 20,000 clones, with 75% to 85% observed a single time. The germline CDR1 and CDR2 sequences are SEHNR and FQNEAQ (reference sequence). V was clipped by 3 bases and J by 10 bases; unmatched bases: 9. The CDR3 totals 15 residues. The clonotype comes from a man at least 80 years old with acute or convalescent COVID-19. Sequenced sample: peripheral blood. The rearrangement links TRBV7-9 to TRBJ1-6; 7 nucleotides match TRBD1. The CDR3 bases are TGTGCCAGCAGCTTGAGGGGGCTAGGGGGATCACCCCTCCACTTT. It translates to CASSLRGLGGSPLHF. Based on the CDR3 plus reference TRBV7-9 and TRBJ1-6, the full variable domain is DTGVSQNPRHKITKRGQNVTFRCDPISEHNRLYWYRQTLGQGPEFLTYFQNEAQLEKSRLLSDRFSAERPKGSFSTLEIQRTEQGDSAMYLCASSLRGLGGSPLHFGNGTRLTVT.